These T cell receptor beta chains were read from a single sample in a study of T cell repertoires in cytomegalovirus infection. These receptors' antigens are unknown. TCRdb ran MiXCR on the reads and lists one entry per CDR3 protein. The sample shows 110,000 to 150,000 distinct CDR3 sequences, around 32% of them seen only once. Material: CD8+ T cells from cultured PBMCs, obtained from culture after CMV antigen stimulation. These receptors all stem from a human donor in good health (CMV status not recorded). Some clones in this sample may be carry-over from other donors' samples. The CDR3 runs from the conserved cysteine through the conserved F or W. D genes are given only for firm matches. For some rows the clone size is stated as once, few or many, or as a class when expanded; others skip it.

j_call d_call v_call clone_size cdr3_aa cdr3_nt
TRBJ2-1 TRBD2 TRBV6-2/TRBV6-3 - CASSQRGPLGEQFF TGTGCCAGCAGCCAGCGGGGGCCTCTGGGGGAGCAGTTCTTC
TRBJ2-1 - TRBV7-9 - CASSLLEFSYNEQFF TGTGCCAGCAGCTTATTGGAGTTCTCCTACAATGAGCAGTTCTTC
TRBJ2-1 TRBD2 TRBV7-6 - CASWASGIDNEQFF TGTGCCAGCTGGGCTAGCGGTATTGACAATGAGCAGTTCTTC
TRBJ2-1 - TRBV6-2/TRBV6-3 - CASRTGTVNEQFF TGTGCCAGCAGGACGGGGACCGTCAATGAGCAGTTCTTC
TRBJ2-5 - TRBV7-9 - CASSLRALAFPQETQYF TGTGCCAGCAGTCTTAGAGCTTTAGCCTTTCCTCAAGAGACCCAGTACTTC
TRBJ1-4 - TRBV11-2 many CASSLAVNEKLFF TGTGCCAGCAGCTTAGCAGTTAATGAAAAACTGTTTTTT
TRBJ2-2 - TRBV12-3/TRBV12-4 few CASSLAQGDTGELFF TGTGCCAGCAGTTTAGCCCAGGGAGACACCGGGGAGCTGTTTTTT
TRBJ2-2 - TRBV5-1 - CASSLDGGASTGELFF TGCGCCAGCAGCTTAGACGGGGGCGCGAGCACCGGGGAGCTGTTTTTT
TRBJ2-7 TRBD2 TRBV6-5 - CASTRSGGAWDEQYF TGTGCCAGCACCAGAAGCGGGGGGGCCTGGGACGAGCAGTACTTC
TRBJ2-3 - TRBV12-3/TRBV12-4 - CASSPTRGVSDTQYF TGTGCCAGCAGTCCCACCCGGGGCGTCTCAGATACGCAGTATTTT
TRBJ1-2 - TRBV6-5 - CASSTFVGWDYGYTF TGTGCCAGCAGTACCTTTGTGGGATGGGACTATGGCTACACCTTC
TRBJ2-1 TRBD2 TRBV11-3 - CASSPSGGDYEQFF TGTGCCAGCAGCCCAAGCGGGGGGGACTATGAGCAGTTCTTC
TRBJ2-3 TRBD1 TRBV12-3/TRBV12-4 - CASRRPSGTGTDTQYF TGTGCCAGCAGGAGGCCCTCGGGGACAGGGACAGATACGCAGTATTTT
TRBJ2-7 TRBD1 TRBV20-1 many CSARDNRGPYEQYF TGCAGTGCTAGAGATAACAGGGGGCCCTACGAGCAGTACTTC
TRBJ1-1 - TRBV7-9 few CASSKRGDTEAFF TGTGCCAGCAGCAAGAGAGGGGACACTGAAGCTTTCTTT
TRBJ1-2 - TRBV7-2 - CATSWAWDYGYTF TGTGCCACCAGCTGGGCGTGGGACTATGGCTACACCTTC
TRBJ2-1 - TRBV7-9 - CASSAWVGGPANEQFF TGTGCCAGCAGCGCATGGGTCGGGGGGCCAGCCAATGAGCAGTTCTTC
TRBJ2-7 TRBD2 TRBV2 - CASSEAWLAGTYEQYF TGTGCCAGCAGTGAAGCTTGGCTAGCGGGGACCTACGAGCAGTACTTC
TRBJ2-5 TRBD2 TRBV4-2 many CASSQEGSGGEETQYF TGTGCCAGCAGCCAAGAAGGTAGCGGGGGGGAAGAGACCCAGTACTTC
TRBJ1-6 - TRBV4-1 - CASSQGTESYNSPLHF TGCGCCAGCAGCCAAGGGACAGAGAGCTATAATTCACCCCTCCACTTT
TRBJ1-1 TRBD1 TRBV20-1 - CSARDGTGGTEAFF TGCAGTGCTAGAGATGGGACAGGGGGCACTGAAGCTTTCTTT
TRBJ2-5 TRBD1 TRBV11-2 few CASSRDSLQETQYF TGTGCCAGCAGCCGGGACAGCCTTCAAGAGACCCAGTACTTC
TRBJ1-3 - TRBV14 few CASSQDWLTGNTIYF TGTGCCAGCAGCCAAGATTGGTTGACGGGAAACACCATATATTTT
TRBJ2-2 - TRBV9 - CASAPGGTGELFF TGTGCCAGCGCCCCAGGAGGTACCGGGGAGCTGTTTTTT
TRBJ1-2 TRBD1 TRBV20-1 - CSARDPGVTGTIGYGYTF TGCAGTGCTAGAGATCCGGGTGTGACAGGGACAATAGGCTATGGCTACACCTTC
TRBJ1-4 - TRBV12-3/TRBV12-4 few CASSLGGGEKLFF TGTGCCAGCAGTTTAGGAGGCGGGGAAAAACTGTTTTTT
TRBJ1-2 - TRBV9 few CASSAPYDSYGYTF TGTGCCAGCAGCGCCCCATATGACAGCTATGGCTACACCTTC
TRBJ2-5 - TRBV7-6 - CASSPGTQPSLIETQYF TGTGCCAGCAGCCCCGGGACCCAACCCAGCCTTATCGAGACCCAGTACTTC
TRBJ2-7 TRBD1 TRBV19 - CASGAGTGFLYEQYF TGTGCCAGCGGGGCGGGGACAGGGTTTCTCTACGAGCAGTACTTC
TRBJ1-1 TRBD1 TRBV7-9 few CASSSGRDSEAFF TGTGCCAGCAGCTCTGGAAGGGACAGTGAAGCTTTCTTT
TRBJ1-6 - TRBV2 few CASSGVLDNSPLHF TGTGCCAGCAGTGGAGTATTGGATAATTCACCCCTCCACTTT
TRBJ2-1 - TRBV5-4 - CASSPAVSSYNEQFF TGTGCCAGCAGCCCCGCGGTCAGCTCCTACAATGAGCAGTTCTTC
TRBJ1-5 - TRBV20-1 - CSVPPGGGAPASNQPQHF TGCAGTGTTCCTCCCGGGGGAGGGGCCCCCGCAAGCAATCAGCCCCAGCATTTT
TRBJ2-2 TRBD2 TRBV2 few CASSEWGGNAGELFF TGTGCCAGCAGTGAATGGGGGGGTAACGCCGGGGAGCTGTTTTTT
TRBJ1-5 - TRBV27 - CASNSRTQHF TGTGCCAGCAACTCTCGGACCCAGCATTTT
TRBJ2-5 - TRBV20-1 - CSARDEEPKETQYF TGCAGTGCTAGAGATGAAGAGCCAAAAGAGACCCAGTACTTC
TRBJ2-5 - TRBV24-1 - CATRDRHQETQYF TGTGCCACCAGGGACAGACATCAAGAGACCCAGTACTTC
TRBJ2-3 TRBD1 TRBV15 - CATSSDRGDTQYF TGTGCCACCAGCAGTGACAGGGGAGATACGCAGTATTTT
TRBJ2-1 - TRBV10-2 - CASSEAAEQFF TGCGCCAGCAGTGAGGCGGCTGAGCAGTTCTTC
TRBJ2-1 TRBD2 TRBV14 - CASSQDPSGGNYNEQFF TGTGCCAGCAGCCAAGATCCCAGCGGGGGGAATTACAATGAGCAGTTCTTC
TRBJ1-1 - TRBV6-2/TRBV6-3 few CASSFSSYTEAFF TGTGCCAGCAGTTTTTCAAGTTACACTGAAGCTTTCTTT
TRBJ2-1 - TRBV2 few CASSEGLPNEQFF TGTGCCAGCAGTGAAGGACTGCCTAATGAGCAGTTCTTC
TRBJ1-2 - TRBV12-3/TRBV12-4 few CASRSPSLGYGYTF TGTGCCAGCAGATCCCCCAGCTTAGGCTATGGCTACACCTTC
TRBJ2-7 - TRBV7-6 many CASSDRTGRQEQYF TGTGCCAGCAGCGACCGGACCGGTCGGCAAGAGCAGTACTTC
TRBJ2-5 - TRBV6-8 few CASSYGGLLGETQYF TGTGCCAGCAGTTACGGAGGGCTCCTTGGAGAGACCCAGTACTTC
TRBJ1-4 TRBD1 TRBV11-2 few CASSLVGGTATNEKLFF TGTGCCAGCAGCTTAGTTGGAGGGACAGCAACTAATGAAAAACTGTTTTTT
TRBJ2-3 TRBD2 TRBV15 - CATSGLAGGPDTQYF TGTGCCACCAGCGGACTAGCGGGGGGGCCGGATACGCAGTATTTT
TRBJ1-2 - TRBV27 - CASSPSWGHNYGYTF TGTGCCAGCAGTCCATCGTGGGGGCACAACTATGGCTACACCTTC
TRBJ2-2 - TRBV6-6 once CASSPPRELFF TGTGCCAGCAGTCCTCCACGGGAACTGTTTTTT
TRBJ1-1 - TRBV4-1 many CASSQEATTPEAFF TGCGCCAGCAGCCAAGAGGCGACAACCCCTGAAGCTTTCTTT
TRBJ2-1 - TRBV11-2 - CASSGTGLTNEQFF TGTGCCAGCAGCGGAACAGGGTTGACGAATGAGCAGTTCTTC
TRBJ2-7 TRBD1 TRBV11-2 - CASSPWGAGGHHEQYF TGTGCCAGCAGCCCTTGGGGGGCAGGGGGCCACCACGAGCAGTACTTC
TRBJ1-1 - TRBV6-5 few CASSYSPDNTEAFF TGTGCCAGCAGTTACTCGCCCGATAACACTGAAGCTTTCTTT
TRBJ2-7 - TRBV12-3/TRBV12-4 few CASSHLHEQYF TGTGCCAGCAGCCACCTTCACGAGCAGTACTTC
TRBJ2-2 TRBD2 TRBV27 few CASSLRGGPRELFF TGTGCCAGCAGTTTACGGGGGGGCCCAAGGGAGCTGTTTTTT
TRBJ2-2 - TRBV27 few CASSLDINTGELFF TGTGCCAGCAGTTTGGACATAAACACCGGGGAGCTGTTTTTT